Listed here are 6 T cell receptor beta chains from one sample, sequenced in a study of response to subunit inactivated influenza vaccine. From the RT-PCR reads, TCRdb called clonotypes with MiXCR, one entry per CDR3 protein. Among 600,000 to 700,000 distinct CDR3 sequences, 14% were seen once, and the ten largest hold about 7.4%. This specimen was PBMCs from blood, taken 14 to 15 days before vaccination. The source of these receptors is a middle-aged man who received an inactivated influenza vaccine.

This clonotype was found many times. V is TRBV12-3 or TRBV12-4 and J is TRBJ2-7, with D possibly TRBD2 on 6 matching bases. V was clipped by 6 bases and J by 0 bases, with 12 bases between them. This CDR3 spans 14 amino acids. The CDR3 here is CASRGDLVSYEQYF. The CDR3 DNA is TGTGCCAGCAGAGGGGACTTAGTCTCCTACGAGCAGTACTTC.

This clonotype was seen a handful of times. V usage is TRBV7-9 and J usage is TRBJ2-5; D perhaps matches TRBD2 (6 bases). The germline V and J ends were trimmed by 3 bases and 7 bases, with 18 bases remaining between them. The CDR3 consists of 15 residues. Germline V CDR1 and CDR2: SEHNR, FQNEAQ (reference sequence). Written as DNA, the CDR3 is TGTGCCAGCAGCTTGTCGGGAGAGCCTACAAGGACCCAGTACTTC. It yields the protein CASSLSGEPTRTQYF.

This clonotype occurred many times. The gene calls are TRBV7-9 and TRBJ2-7; possible D gene TRBD2, 5 bases. V lost 6 bases and J 2 bases, leaving 11 bases between the germline ends. Germline CDR1 reads SEHNR; CDR2 reads FQNEAQ (reference sequence). The CDR3 has 13 amino acids. In DNA form, the CDR3 reads TGTGCCAGCAGTTTATCCGGGACCTACGAGCAGTACTTC. It encodes CASSLSGTYEQYF.

In its sample, this clonotype was seen a few times. J is TRBJ2-5 and V is TRBV30; 9 bases match TRBD1. V was clipped by 4 bases and J by 4 bases; unmatched bases: 7. Looked up from germline, CDR1 is GTSNPN and CDR2 is SVGIG (reference sequence). The CDR3 is made up of 14 amino acids. Here the CDR3 DNA reads TGTGCCTGGATGAGGACAGGGGTGCGAGAGACCCAGTACTTC. This gives the protein CAWMRTGVRETQYF.

The table lists this clonotype with a few counts. V usage is TRBV6-2 or TRBV6-3 and J usage is TRBJ1-2, with 7 bases matching TRBD1. CDR1 is MNHEY and CDR2 is SVGEGT in the germline V gene. The CDR3 has 15 residues. J gave up 11 bases and V 2 bases, and 14 bases lay outside the gene matches. The CDR3 sequence is CASSYAKVTGRRYTF. The CDR3 DNA reads TGTGCCAGCAGTTACGCCAAGGTGACAGGGCGCCGTTACACCTTC.

The V and J genes are TRBV4-2 and TRBJ2-6; the match to TRBD1 covers 8 bases. V shed 6 bases, J shed 3 bases, and the junction held 7 bases outside the gene matches. Germline V gene sequence: CDR1 LGHNA, CDR2 YNFKEQ. CDR3 length: 16 amino acids. The CDR3 loop reads CASRPTGAGGANVLTF. CDR3 DNA: TGTGCCAGCAGGCCGACAGGGGCGGGTGGGGCCAACGTCCTGACTTTC.